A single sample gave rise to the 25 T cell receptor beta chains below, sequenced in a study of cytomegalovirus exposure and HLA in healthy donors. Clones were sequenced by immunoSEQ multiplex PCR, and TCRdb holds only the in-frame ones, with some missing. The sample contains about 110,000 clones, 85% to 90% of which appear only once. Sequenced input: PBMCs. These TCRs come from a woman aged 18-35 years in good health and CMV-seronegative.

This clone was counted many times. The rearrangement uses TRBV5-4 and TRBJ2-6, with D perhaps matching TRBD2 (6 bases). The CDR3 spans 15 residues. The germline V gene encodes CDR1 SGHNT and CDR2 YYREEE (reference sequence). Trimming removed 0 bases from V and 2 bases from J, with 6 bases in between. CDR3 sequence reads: CASSLGGAGANVLTF. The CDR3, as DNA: TGTGCCAGCAGCTTGGGGGGGGCTGGGGCCAACGTCCTGACTTTC.

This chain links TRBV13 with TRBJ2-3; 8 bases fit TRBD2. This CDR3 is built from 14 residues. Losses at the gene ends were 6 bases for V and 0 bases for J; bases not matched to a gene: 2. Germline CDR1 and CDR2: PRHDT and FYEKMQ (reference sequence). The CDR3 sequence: CASSERGSTDTQYF. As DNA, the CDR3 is TGTGCCAGCAGTGAGCGGGGGAGCACAGATACGCAGTATTTT.

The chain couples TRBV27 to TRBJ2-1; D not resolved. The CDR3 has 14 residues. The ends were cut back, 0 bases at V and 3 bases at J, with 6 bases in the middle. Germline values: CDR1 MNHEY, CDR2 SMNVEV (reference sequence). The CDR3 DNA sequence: TGTGCCAGCAGTTTATCGGCAGACTACAATGAGCAGTTCTTC. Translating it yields CASSLSADYNEQFF.

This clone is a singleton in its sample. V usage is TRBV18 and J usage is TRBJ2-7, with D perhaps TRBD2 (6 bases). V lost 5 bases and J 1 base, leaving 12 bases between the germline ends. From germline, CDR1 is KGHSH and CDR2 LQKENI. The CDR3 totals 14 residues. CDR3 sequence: CASSGAGTSYEQYF. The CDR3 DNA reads TGTGCCAGCTCAGGGGCAGGGACTTCCTACGAGCAGTACTTC.

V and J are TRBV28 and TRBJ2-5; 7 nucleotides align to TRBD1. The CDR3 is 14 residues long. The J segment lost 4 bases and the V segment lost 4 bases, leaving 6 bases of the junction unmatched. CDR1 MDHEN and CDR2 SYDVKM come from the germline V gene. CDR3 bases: TGTGCCAGCAGTTCCTCTCCAGGGGGAGAGACCCAGTACTTC. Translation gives CASSSSPGGETQYF.

The CDR3 protein is CASSPGINYGYTF. As DNA, the CDR3 is TGTGCCAGCAGCCCCGGGATTAACTATGGCTACACCTTC. This chain links TRBV14 with TRBJ1-2; the D is unclear. The CDR3 spans 13 residues. Germline CDR1 SGHDN, CDR2 FVKESK. The germline V and J ends were trimmed by 4 bases and 1 base, with 7 bases remaining between them.

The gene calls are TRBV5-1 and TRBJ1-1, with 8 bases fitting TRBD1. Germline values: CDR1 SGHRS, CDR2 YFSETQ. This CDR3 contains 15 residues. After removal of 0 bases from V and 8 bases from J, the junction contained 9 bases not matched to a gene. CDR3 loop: CASSLDRQGFSEAFF. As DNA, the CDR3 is TGCGCCAGCAGCTTGGATCGACAGGGGTTCTCGGAAGCTTTCTTT. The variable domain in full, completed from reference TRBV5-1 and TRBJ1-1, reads KAGVTQTPRYLIKTRGQQVTLSCSPISGHRSVSWYQQTPGQGLQFLFEYFSETQRNKGNFPGRFSGRQFSNSRSEMNVSTLELGDSALYLCASSLDRQGFSEAFFGQGTRLTVV.

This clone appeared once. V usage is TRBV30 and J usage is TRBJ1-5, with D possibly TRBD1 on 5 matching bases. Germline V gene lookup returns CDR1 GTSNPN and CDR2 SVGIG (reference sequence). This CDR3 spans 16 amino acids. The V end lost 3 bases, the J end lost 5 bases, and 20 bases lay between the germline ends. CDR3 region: CAWSREAYPADQPQHF. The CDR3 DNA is TGTGCCTGGAGCAGGGAGGCTTACCCAGCGGATCAGCCCCAGCATTTT.

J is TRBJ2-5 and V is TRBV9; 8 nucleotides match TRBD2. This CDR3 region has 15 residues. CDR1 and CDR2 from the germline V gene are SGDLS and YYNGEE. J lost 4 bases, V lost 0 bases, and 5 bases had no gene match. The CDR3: CASSVGVAGSETQYF. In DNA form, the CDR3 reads TGTGCCAGCAGCGTAGGGGTAGCGGGGTCAGAGACCCAGTACTTC.

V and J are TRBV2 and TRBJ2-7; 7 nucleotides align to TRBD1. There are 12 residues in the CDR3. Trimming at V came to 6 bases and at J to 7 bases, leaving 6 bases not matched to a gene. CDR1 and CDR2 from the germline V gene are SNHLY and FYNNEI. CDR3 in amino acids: CASRRDREEQYF. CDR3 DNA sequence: TGTGCCAGCAGGAGAGACAGGGAGGAGCAGTACTTC.

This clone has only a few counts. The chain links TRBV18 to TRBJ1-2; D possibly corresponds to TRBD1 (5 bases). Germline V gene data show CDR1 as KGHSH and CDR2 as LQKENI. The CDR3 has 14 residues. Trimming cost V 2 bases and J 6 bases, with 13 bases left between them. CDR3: CASSPGTSLDGYTF. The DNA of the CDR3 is TGTGCCAGCTCACCAGGGACTTCTTTAGATGGCTACACCTTC.

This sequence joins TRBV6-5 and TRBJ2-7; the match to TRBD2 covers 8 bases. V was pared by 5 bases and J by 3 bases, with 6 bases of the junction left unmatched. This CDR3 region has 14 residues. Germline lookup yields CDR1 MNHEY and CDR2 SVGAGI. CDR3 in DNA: TGTGCCAGCAGTCCCCCGGGGGGGTTCTACGAGCAGTACTTC. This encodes CASSPPGGFYEQYF.

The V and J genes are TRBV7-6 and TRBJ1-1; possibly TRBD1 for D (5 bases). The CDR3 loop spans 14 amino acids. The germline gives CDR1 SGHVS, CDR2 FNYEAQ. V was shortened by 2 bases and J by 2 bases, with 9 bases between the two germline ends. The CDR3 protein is CASSLMQGNTEAFF. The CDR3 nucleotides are TGTGCCAGCAGCTTAATGCAGGGAAACACTGAAGCTTTCTTT.

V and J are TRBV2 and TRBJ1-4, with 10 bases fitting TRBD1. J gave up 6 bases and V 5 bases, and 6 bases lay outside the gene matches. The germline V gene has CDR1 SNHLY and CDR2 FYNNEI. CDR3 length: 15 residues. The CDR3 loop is CASSWTGGDYEKLFF. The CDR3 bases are TGTGCCAGCAGTTGGACAGGGGGAGATTATGAAAAACTGTTTTTT. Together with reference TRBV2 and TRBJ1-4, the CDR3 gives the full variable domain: EPEVTQTPSHQVTQMGQEVILRCVPISNHLYFYWYRQILGQKVEFLVSFYNNEISEKSEIFDDQFSVERPDGSNFTLKIRSTKLEDSAMYFCASSWTGGDYEKLFFGSGTQLSVL.

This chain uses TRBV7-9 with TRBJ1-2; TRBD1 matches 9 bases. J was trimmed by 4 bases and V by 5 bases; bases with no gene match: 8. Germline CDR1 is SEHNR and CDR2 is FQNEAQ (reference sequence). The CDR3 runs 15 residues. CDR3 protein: CASSGVDRGPYGYTF. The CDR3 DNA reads TGTGCCAGCAGCGGGGTGGACAGGGGACCCTATGGCTACACCTTC.

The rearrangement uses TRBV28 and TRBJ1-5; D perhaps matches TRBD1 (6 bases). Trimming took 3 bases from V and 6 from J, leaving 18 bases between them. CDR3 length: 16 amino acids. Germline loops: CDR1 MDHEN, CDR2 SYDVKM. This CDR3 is CASSFWGAGGSQPQHF. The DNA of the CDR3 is TGTGCCAGCAGTTTTTGGGGGGCGGGAGGGAGTCAGCCCCAGCATTTT.

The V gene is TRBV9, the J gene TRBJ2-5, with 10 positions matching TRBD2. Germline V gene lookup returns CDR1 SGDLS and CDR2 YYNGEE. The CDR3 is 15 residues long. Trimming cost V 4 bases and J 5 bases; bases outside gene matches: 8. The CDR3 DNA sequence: TGTGCCAGCAGCCCGGGTAGCGGGGGGTGGGAGACCCAGTACTTC. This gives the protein CASSPGSGGWETQYF.

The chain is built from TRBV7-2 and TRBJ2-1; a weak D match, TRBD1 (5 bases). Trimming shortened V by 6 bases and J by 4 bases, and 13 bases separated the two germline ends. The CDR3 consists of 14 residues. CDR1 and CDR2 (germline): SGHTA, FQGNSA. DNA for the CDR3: TGTGCCAGCAGTCGAAGAGACAGTTACAATGAGCAGTTCTTC. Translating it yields CASSRRDSYNEQFF.

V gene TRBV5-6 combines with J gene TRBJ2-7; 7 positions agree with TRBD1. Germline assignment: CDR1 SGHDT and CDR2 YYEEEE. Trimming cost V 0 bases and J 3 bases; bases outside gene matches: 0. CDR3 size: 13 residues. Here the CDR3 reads CASSLDRGYEQYF. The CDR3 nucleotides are TGTGCCAGCAGCTTGGACAGGGGCTACGAGCAGTACTTC.

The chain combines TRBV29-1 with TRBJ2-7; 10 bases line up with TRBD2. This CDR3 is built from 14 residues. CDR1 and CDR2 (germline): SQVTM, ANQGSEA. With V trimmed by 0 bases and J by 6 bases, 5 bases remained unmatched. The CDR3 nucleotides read TGCAGCGTTGAAGATAGCGGGAGGTCTTCCGAGCAGTACTTC. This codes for CSVEDSGRSSEQYF.

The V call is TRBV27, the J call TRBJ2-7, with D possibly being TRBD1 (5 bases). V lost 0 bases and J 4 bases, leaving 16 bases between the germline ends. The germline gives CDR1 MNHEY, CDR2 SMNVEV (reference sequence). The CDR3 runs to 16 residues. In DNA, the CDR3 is TGTGCCAGCAGTTTATCAACGAGCCTATACAGGTACGAGCAGTACTTC. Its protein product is CASSLSTSLYRYEQYF.

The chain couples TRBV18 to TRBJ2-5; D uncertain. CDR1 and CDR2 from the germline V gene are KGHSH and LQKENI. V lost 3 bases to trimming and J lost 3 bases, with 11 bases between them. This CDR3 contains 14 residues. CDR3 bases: TGTGCCAGCTCACCCCCGGGTTTTAAAGAGACCCAGTACTTC. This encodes CASSPPGFKETQYF.

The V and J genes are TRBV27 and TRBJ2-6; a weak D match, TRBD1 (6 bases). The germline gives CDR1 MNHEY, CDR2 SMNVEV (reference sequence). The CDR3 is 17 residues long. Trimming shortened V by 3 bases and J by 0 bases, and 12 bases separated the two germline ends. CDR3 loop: CASSLGHRLSGANVLTF. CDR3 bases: TGTGCCAGCAGTTTGGGACATCGCCTCTCTGGGGCCAACGTCCTGACTTTC. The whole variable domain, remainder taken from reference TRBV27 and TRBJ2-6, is EAQVTQNPRYLITVTGKKLTVTCSQNMNHEYMSWYRQDPGLGLRQIYYSMNVEVTDKGDVPEGYKVSRKEKRNFPLILESPSPNQTSLYFCASSLGHRLSGANVLTFGAGSRLTVL.

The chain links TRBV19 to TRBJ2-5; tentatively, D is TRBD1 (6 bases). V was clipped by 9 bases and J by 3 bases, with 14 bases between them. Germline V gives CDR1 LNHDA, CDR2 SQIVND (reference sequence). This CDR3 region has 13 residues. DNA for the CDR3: TGTGCCAGCCGGACAGTCCGAAAAGAGACCCAGTACTTC. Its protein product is CASRTVRKETQYF.

DNA for the CDR3: TGTGCCAGCAGCTTCGACATCAGAGAACTGTTTTTT. This translates into CASSFDIRELFF. The chain joins TRBV7-9 to TRBJ1-4, with unresolved D. The germline V and J ends were trimmed by 3 bases and 12 bases, with 11 bases remaining between them. The CDR3 totals 12 residues. Germline loops: CDR1 SEHNR, CDR2 FQNEAQ (reference sequence).